The present T cell receptor (beta chain) was sequenced within a study of T cell responses to AZD1222 COVID-19 vaccine. Looking at the study overall: Pooled samples include second doses given at about 4 or 12 weeks. Study outcomes and limitations: Baseline seropositivity characterized only a handful of AZD1222 recipients. Close to half of all spike-specific TCRs reportedly target regions of the variants that are unmutated. White British ancestry dominated among donors, who included more females, and clonal diversity was possibly underestimated.

The V gene lost 1 base and the J gene lost 5 bases, with 10 bases spanning the gap. The germline gives CDR1 SGHRS, CDR2 YFSETQ. The CDR3 is 13 amino acids. This clone occurred a few times. Its antigen is still unknown. Sequencing was performed with immunoSEQ multiplex PCR; in TCRdb, only in-frame clones are kept and a portion is missing. The table includes about 130,000 clones, about 87% detected once. The genes are TRBV5-1 and TRBJ2-7; D is perhaps TRBD1 (6 bases). The sequenced sample was peripheral blood, obtained on day 0 of AZD1222 vaccination. This receptor was obtained from an adult in good health. The CDR3 reads CASSLNRVDEQYF. The CDR3 DNA reads TGCGCCAGCAGCTTGAACAGGGTAGACGAGCAGTACTTC.